This T cell receptor (beta chain) emerged from a study of CD8 T cells in Susac syndrome. This CDR3 region has 13 residues. Germline assignment: CDR1 SGHNT and CDR2 YYREEE (reference sequence). V shed 6 bases and J shed 5 bases, with 14 bases lying between them. With random hexamers, 0.5 to 1 ug RNA was reverse transcribed. TCRdb ran MiXCR on the immunoSEQ multiplex PCR reads and lists one entry per CDR3 protein. The sample has some 120,000 distinct CDR3 sequences, about 95% seen once. The chain employs TRBV5-4 and TRBJ2-5; unclear D gene. This TCR came from a human donor in good health. What was sequenced was CD4+ T cells from PBMCs. The CDR3 spells CASITDHWETQYF. The CDR3 DNA follows: TGTGCCAGCATAACAGACCATTGGGAGACCCAGTACTTC.